One sample yielded the 24 T cell receptor beta chains listed below, sequenced in a study of human T cells and chemical hapten exposure. Specified time point: pre-sensitization, week 0. The treatment denotes: therapeutic diphenylcyclopropenone sensitization with weekly scalp DPC. TCRdb analysed the RACE reads with MiXCR anew, one entry per CDR3 protein. The repertoire holds 300,000 to 450,000 distinct CDR3 sequences, with 4% to 6% as singletons. The specimen comprised whole blood, sampled in connection with sensitization to the hapten diphenylcyclopropenone (DPC). Receptors originate from a woman between 45 and 65 years old with alopecia areata. Some clones in this sample may be carry-over from other donors' samples.

In regard to this clonotype: A junction end diverges from the germline sequence, so it may reflect a read error. The chain has TRBV7-9 and TRBJ1-1, with unresolved D. Per germline, CDR1 SEHNR and CDR2 FQNEAQ (reference sequence). The CDR3 extends over 15 amino acids. CDR3 DNA: TGTGCCAGCAGATTAGCGGCGGGCTTGAACACTGAAGCTTTCTTT. Its translation is CASRLAAGLNTEAFF. The full variable domain, rest sourced from reference TRBV7-9 and TRBJ1-1, is DTGVSQNPRHKITKRGQNVTFRCDPISEHNRLYWYRQTLGQGPEFLTYFQNEAQLEKSRLLSDRFSAERPKGSFSTLEIQRTEQGDSAMYLCASRLAAGLNTEAFFGQGTRLTVV.

The chain links TRBV10-2 to TRBJ1-1, with a possible D match to TRBD1 (5 bases). CDR3 length equals 14 residues. The ends were cut back, 3 bases at V and 6 bases at J, with 14 bases in the middle. In germline, CDR1 is WSHSY, CDR2 SAAADI. The CDR3 bases are TGCGCCAGCAGTGAAAGGAGGGGCAGCGCTGAAGCTTTCTTT. Protein: CASSERRGSAEAFF.

This clonotype was observed a handful of times. The V call is TRBV7-2, the J call TRBJ1-2, with D tentatively TRBD1 (5 bases). The V gene lost 2 bases and the J gene lost 4 bases, with 11 bases spanning the gap. The CDR3 has 14 residues. Germline V gives CDR1 SGHTA, CDR2 FQGNSA. The CDR3 sequence: CASSLTGVRYGYTF. CDR3 in DNA: TGTGCCAGCAGCTTAACGGGGGTCCGCTATGGCTACACCTTC.

The chain recombines TRBV6-1 with TRBJ2-1; D gene unclear. The CDR3 sequence is 12 residues long. Germline V gene lookup returns CDR1 MNHNS and CDR2 SASEGT. Trimming pared 0 bases from V and 7 bases from J, leaving 4 bases between. The CDR3, as DNA: TGTGCCAGCAGTGAAGCAGAGAATGAGCAGTTCTTC. This gives the protein CASSEAENEQFF.

There are a few counts of this clonotype. The chain has TRBV19 and TRBJ2-1; TRBD2 matches 13 bases. J gave up 7 bases and V 5 bases, and 8 bases lay outside the gene matches. This CDR3 region has 16 residues. Germline V lookup: CDR1 LNHDA, CDR2 SQIVND (reference sequence). The CDR3 bases are TGTGCCAGTAGTGTACTAGCGGGAGGGCCTGGGAATGAGCAGTTCTTC. Translation: CASSVLAGGPGNEQFF. The variable domain in full, completed from reference TRBV19 and TRBJ2-1, reads DGGITQSPKYLFRKEGQNVTLSCEQNLNHDAMYWYRQDPGQGLRLIYYSQIVNDFQKGDIAEGYSVSREKKESFPLTVTSAQKNPTAFYLCASSVLAGGPGNEQFFGPGTRLTVL.

V usage is TRBV29-1 and J usage is TRBJ2-5; possibly TRBD1 for D (5 bases). In germline, CDR1 is SQVTM, CDR2 ANQGSEA. The V end lost 3 bases, the J end lost 2 bases, and 13 bases lay between the germline ends. The CDR3 extends over 14 amino acids. This chain's CDR3 is CSVELGVGQETQYF. CDR3 DNA sequence: TGCAGCGTTGAGTTAGGGGTTGGGCAAGAGACCCAGTACTTC.

This clonotype has a count of ten or more. This rearrangement joins TRBV2 to TRBJ2-1; 13 positions agree with TRBD2. The trim removed 4 bases at V and 7 bases at J, leaving 4 bases unmatched. Germline V CDR1 and CDR2: SNHLY, FYNNEI. CDR3 length: 15 amino acids. CDR3 sequence reads: CASSVLAGGGNEQFF. The CDR3 DNA reads as TGTGCCAGCAGTGTACTAGCGGGAGGGGGAAATGAGCAGTTCTTC. Looking up the rest from reference TRBV2 and TRBJ2-1 gives the full variable domain: EPEVTQTPSHQVTQMGQEVILRCVPISNHLYFYWYRQILGQKVEFLVSFYNNEISEKSEIFDDQFSVERPDGSNFTLKIRSTKLEDSAMYFCASSVLAGGGNEQFFGPGTRLTVL.

Ten or more counts support this clonotype. The chain joins TRBV6-1 to TRBJ1-4; no reliable D call. The CDR3 runs to 13 residues. Germline values: CDR1 MNHNS, CDR2 SASEGT. Trimming took 1 base from V and 7 from J, leaving 7 bases between them. The CDR3 is CASSEGLIEKLFF. The DNA for the CDR3 is TGTGCCAGCAGTGAAGGCCTCATTGAAAAACTGTTTTTT.

In this sample, this clonotype turned up many times. The genes are TRBV10-2 and TRBJ2-1; perhaps TRBD2 as D (6 bases). Trimming took 6 bases from V and 6 from J, leaving 15 bases between them. CDR1 is WSHSY and CDR2 is SAAADI in the germline V gene. This CDR3 region has 14 residues. CDR3 nucleotide sequence: TGCGCCAGCAGCCAATCCGGGACTTTCAATGAGCAGTTCTTC. It translates to CASSQSGTFNEQFF.

The CDR3 loop reads CASSSYRQGGHTQYF. The CDR3 DNA sequence: TGTGCCAGCAGTTCATACCGACAGGGTGGTCATACGCAGTATTTT. The chain combines TRBV28 with TRBJ2-3; 7 positions match TRBD1. The length of the CDR3 is 15 residues. The germline gives CDR1 MDHEN, CDR2 SYDVKM. The J segment lost 7 bases and the V segment lost 4 bases, leaving 11 bases of the junction unmatched.

In this sample, this clonotype turned up many times. This chain joins TRBV5-1 and TRBJ1-6; TRBD1 might be the D (6 bases). V lost 0 bases to trimming and J lost 9 bases, with 19 bases between them. CDR1 and CDR2 from the germline V gene are SGHRS and YFSETQ. The CDR3 is 17 residues long. The CDR3 DNA sequence: TGCGCCAGCAGCTTGGATGGCCAGGGAGGAGGGGGTTCACCCCTCCACTTT. Amino acids: CASSLDGQGGGGSPLHF.

This clonotype turned up a few times. This sequence joins TRBV28 and TRBJ2-3; perhaps TRBD1 as D (6 bases). V was clipped by 7 bases and J by 2 bases, with 10 bases between them. The CDR3 runs to 13 residues. Germline V CDR1 and CDR2: MDHEN, SYDVKM. The CDR3 DNA sequence: TGTGCCAGCAACAGGGAACTCACAGATACGCAGTATTTT. Encoded protein: CASNRELTDTQYF.

In its sample, this clonotype was seen many times. V and J are TRBV5-5 and TRBJ2-3, with 8 bases matching TRBD1. V lost 4 bases to trimming and J lost 8 bases; unmatched junction nucleotides: 12. The CDR3 has 15 amino acids. The V gene's germline CDR1 is SGHKS and CDR2 YYEKEE (reference sequence). The CDR3 sequence is CASSPWTGKFATQYF. The CDR3 bases are TGTGCCAGCAGCCCCTGGACAGGGAAGTTCGCTACGCAGTATTTT.

This rearrangement joins TRBV6-5 to TRBJ1-1; weak D call: TRBD1 (5 bases). The V gene's germline CDR1 is MNHEY and CDR2 SVGAGI. This CDR3 has 14 residues. Trimming pared 2 bases from V and 3 bases from J, leaving 10 bases between. The CDR3: CASSYEDSHTEAFF. The CDR3 DNA reads as TGTGCCAGCAGTTACGAAGACAGTCACACTGAAGCTTTCTTT.

The table lists this clonotype with many counts. The chain recombines TRBV10-3 with TRBJ1-1, with D perhaps matching TRBD1 (6 bases). Trimming took off 3 bases at V and 8 bases at J, with 19 bases between the two ends. The CDR3 is 15 residues long. Germline V gene sequence: CDR1 ENHRY, CDR2 SYGVKD. The CDR3 region has the DNA TGTGCCATCAGTGATCCCACCTACAGGGAGATGGAAGCTTTCTTT. Its protein is CAISDPTYREMEAFF.

This clonotype was observed at least ten times. The chain recombines TRBV5-6 with TRBJ2-1; TRBD1 agrees at 7 bases. This CDR3 spans 13 amino acids. The ends lost 5 bases at V and 2 bases at J; junction bases unmatched: 1. From germline, CDR1 is SGHDT and CDR2 YYEEEE. CDR3 sequence: CASSQGAYNEQFF. For the CDR3, the DNA is TGTGCCAGCAGTCAGGGGGCCTACAATGAGCAGTTCTTC.

This clonotype was seen a few times. The chain is built from TRBV2 and TRBJ2-7, with D hard to call. CDR3 length equals 12 residues. Germline V CDR1 and CDR2: SNHLY, FYNNEI. V was trimmed by 3 bases and J by 2 bases, leaving 5 bases between them. The CDR3 sequence is CASSERPYEQYF. In DNA form, the CDR3 reads TGTGCCAGCAGTGAGCGTCCCTACGAGCAGTACTTC.

The rearrangement links TRBV20-1 to TRBJ1-1; unclear D gene. Germline-derived CDR1 and CDR2 are DFQATT and SNEGSKA (reference sequence). The CDR3 runs to 12 residues. V gave up 2 bases and J gave up 1 base, with 5 bases separating them. The CDR3: CSARRSNTEAFF. The CDR3 DNA is TGCAGTGCTAGAAGGTCGAACACTGAAGCTTTCTTT.

This rearrangement joins TRBV5-4 to TRBJ1-1; perhaps TRBD1 as D (6 bases). The CDR3 is made up of 13 amino acids. V lost 1 base to trimming and J lost 6 bases, with 10 bases between them. Germline loops: CDR1 SGHNT, CDR2 YYREEE (reference sequence). CDR3 loop: CASSLRSGAEAFF. The CDR3 nucleotides read TGTGCCAGCAGCTTGCGGTCAGGGGCTGAAGCTTTCTTT.

About this clonotype: This may come from a read error, since a much larger clone is one base off. This chain joins TRBV3-1 and TRBJ2-1; D uncertain. Per germline, CDR1 LGHDT and CDR2 YNNKEL (reference sequence). This CDR3 region has 14 residues. CDR3 sequence: CASSPFAFINELFF. The CDR3 coding sequence is TGTGCCAGCAGCCCTTTCGCCTTCATTAATGAGCTGTTCTTC.

The chain carries TRBV24-1 and TRBJ2-1; D assignment may be TRBD1 or TRBD2 (5 bases each). The V end lost 3 bases, the J end lost 6 bases, and 14 bases lay between the germline ends. In germline, CDR1 is KGHDR, CDR2 SFDVKD. The CDR3 is 15 residues long. This CDR3 is CATSDHPTGGNEQFF. The CDR3 region has the DNA TGTGCCACCAGTGATCATCCGACTGGGGGCAATGAGCAGTTCTTC.

DNA of the CDR3: TGTGCCAGCAGCTTATCCCCTTCTGAAGCTTTCTTT. This translates into CASSLSPSEAFF. The genes are TRBV13 and TRBJ1-1; no reliable D call. V lost 2 bases and J 6 bases, leaving 7 bases between the germline ends. Germline V gene data show CDR1 as PRHDT and CDR2 as FYEKMQ (reference sequence). The CDR3 runs to 12 residues.

This clonotype was counted only a few times. The chain combines TRBV14 with TRBJ2-3; TRBD2 matches 10 bases. V shed 4 bases and J 2 bases; nucleotides not matched to a gene: 18. The germline CDR1 and CDR2 sequences are SGHDN and FVKESK. The CDR3 spans 20 residues. CDR3 sequence: CASSLMRVYRTSGATDTQYF. The CDR3 bases are TGTGCCAGCAGCCTCATGAGAGTTTATCGGACTAGCGGTGCCACAGATACGCAGTATTTT. Full variable domain (outside the CDR3, taken from reference TRBV14 and TRBJ2-3): EAGVTQFPSHSVIEKGQTVTLRCDPISGHDNLYWYRRVMGKEIKFLLHFVKESKQDESGMPNNRFLAERTGGTYSTLKVQPAELEDSGVYFCASSLMRVYRTSGATDTQYFGPGTRLTVL.

This clonotype was counted between two and nine times. The chain carries TRBV2 and TRBJ2-1, with 14 bases that match TRBD2. The V and J ends lost 10 bases and 5 bases, in that order; junction bases with no gene match: 13. The length of the CDR3 is 17 residues. From germline, CDR1 is SNHLY and CDR2 FYNNEI. As DNA, the CDR3 is TGTGCCACTGCTTGGACTAGCGGGGGGCGCGTGGACAATGAGCAGTTCTTC. This sequence encodes CATAWTSGGRVDNEQFF.